Sequencing of this TCR beta chain was carried out in a study of blood T cells in healthy people across ages. Sample-barcoded 5' priming and a J-beta primer mix drove a second PCR of 7 to 11 cycles. TCRdb itself ran the 5' RACE reads through MiXCR, one entry per CDR3 protein. The table records approximately 810,000 distinct CDR3 sequences, 25% to 30% of them present only once. This CDR3 is 15 amino acids long. Unmatched junction bases numbered 8, after V lost 4 bases and J lost 5 bases. Germline V gives CDR1 LGHDT, CDR2 YNNKEL (reference sequence). This clonotype was seen a handful of times. The sequenced sample consisted of blood. This sequence originates from a woman of 80 years or more in good health. This sequence joins TRBV3-1 and TRBJ1-1, with 9 nucleotides matching TRBD1. The CDR3 spells CASSLGTGITTEAFF. DNA of the CDR3: TGTGCCAGCAGCCTGGGGACAGGGATTACAACTGAAGCTTTCTTT.